This TCR beta chain was identified in a study of blood T cell repertoires in COVID-19. Data came from immunoSEQ multiplex PCR; TCRdb stores just in-frame clones and leaves some out. The sample has some 430,000 clones, around 91% seen once; the top ten hold more than 0.55%. The J segment lost 7 bases and the V segment lost 3 bases, leaving 6 bases of the junction unmatched. The CDR3 length is 15 residues. Germline V gives CDR1 SGHRS, CDR2 YFSETQ. The J gene is TRBJ1-6, the V gene TRBV5-1, with 8 bases lining up with TRBD1. The specimen sequenced was PBMCs or T cells enriched from blood (not recorded which). This sequence was found in a young man who had recovered from COVID-19. The CDR3 region is CASSSRGQANSPLHF. CDR3 nucleotide sequence: TGCGCCAGCAGCTCGAGGGGACAGGCCAATTCACCCCTCCACTTT.